This T cell receptor (beta chain) was retrieved from a study of cytomegalovirus exposure and HLA in healthy donors. Healthy bone marrow donors supplied every sample. This clone was recorded once. PCR primers comprised 60 Vbeta and 13 Jbeta primers. This table comes from immunoSEQ multiplex PCR, and its TCRdb copy is limited to in-frame clones, with some not included. Of roughly 54,000 clones listed, almost 85% were seen once; the top ten hold approximately 2.8%. This CDR3 comprises 12 residues. Trimming took off 5 bases at V and 14 bases at J, with 15 bases between the two ends. Germline lookup yields CDR1 SGHAT and CDR2 FQNNGV.

Sequenced input: PBMCs. This sequence was found in a man in his fifties or sixties in good health and CMV-seronegative. The J gene is TRBJ1-4, the V gene TRBV11-2; tentative D call: TRBD1 (5 bases). This CDR3 reads CASSPLSAGLFF. CDR3 bases: TGTGCCAGCAGCCCCCTGTCGGCAGGGCTGTTTTTT.